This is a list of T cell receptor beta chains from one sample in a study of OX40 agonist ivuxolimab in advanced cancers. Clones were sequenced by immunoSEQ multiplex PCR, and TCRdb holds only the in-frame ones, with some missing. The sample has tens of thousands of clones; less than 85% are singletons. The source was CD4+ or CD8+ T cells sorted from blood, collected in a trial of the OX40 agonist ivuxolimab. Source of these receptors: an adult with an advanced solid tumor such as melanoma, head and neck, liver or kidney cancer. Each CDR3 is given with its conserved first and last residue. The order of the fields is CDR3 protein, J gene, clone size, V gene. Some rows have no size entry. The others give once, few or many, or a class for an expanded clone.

CASSLLGDFNNEQFF,TRBJ2-1,once,TRBV5-1
CASSEVQTGYGYTF,TRBJ1-2,-,TRBV2
CASSVEAGQYNEQFF,TRBJ2-1,-,TRBV4-1
CAIWTPNTEAFF,TRBJ1-1,-,TRBV28
CASSPLGSNYEQYF,TRBJ2-7,-,TRBV11-2
CASSQAYGLAGPYEQYF,TRBJ2-7,-,TRBV14
CASSQDQRLNTEAFF,TRBJ1-1,-,TRBV4-1
CASWTGNEKLFF,TRBJ1-4,-,TRBV28
CASSSGTGPRRQYF,TRBJ2-4,-,TRBV27
CASSATVTRRETQYF,TRBJ2-5,-,TRBV7-2
CASSLGAPGTDTQYF,TRBJ2-3,-,TRBV11-2
CASSRYLQGAGGEGTDTQYF,TRBJ2-3,-,TRBV27
CASTLDRNTNYGYTF,TRBJ1-2,-,TRBV11-2
CASSQRPGGVEQYF,TRBJ2-7,-,TRBV5-5
CSVRLAGGEQFF,TRBJ2-1,-,TRBV29-1
CASSPGTDFNEQYF,TRBJ2-7,-,TRBV19
CASSQGVWSRQGYTGELFF,TRBJ2-2,-,TRBV4-1
CAWSARQTNNEKLFF,TRBJ1-4,once,TRBV30
CASSSSPDSDYEQYF,TRBJ2-7,-,TRBV11-2
CASSQPGQKAFF,TRBJ1-1,-,TRBV7-8
CASSMGSGNTIYF,TRBJ1-3,-,TRBV19
CASSRGTGSSEQYF,TRBJ2-7,-,TRBV4-2
CASSQDMAGRISGANVLTF,TRBJ2-6,-,TRBV14
CASSLMGHPSSEQYF,TRBJ2-7,-,TRBV7-6
CASSLEGREYEKLFF,TRBJ1-4,-,TRBV7-9
CATLGETQETQYF,TRBJ2-5,-,TRBV2
CASRPGLKETQYF,TRBJ2-5,-,TRBV6-1
CASSPEIGLASGNTIYF,TRBJ1-3,-,TRBV7-9
CASCQGADEKLFF,TRBJ1-4,-,TRBV5-6
CASSPDRGALTNTGELFF,TRBJ2-2,-,TRBV19
CASSWDRVSYEQYF,TRBJ2-7,-,TRBV28
CASSDNTEAFF,TRBJ1-1,-,TRBV18
CASSLGNRGTSEKLFF,TRBJ1-4,-,TRBV7-8
CASSLGTGGRYEQYF,-,once,TRBV5-4
CASSSWVAGGGETQYF,TRBJ2-5,-,TRBV5-6
CASSPRTGPLARIPFF,TRBJ1-1,-,TRBV28
CASSVAAGPRDEQYF,-,-,TRBV9
CASSPLPSGNTGELFF,TRBJ2-2,few,TRBV18
CASSVLAGESGANVLTF,TRBJ2-6,-,TRBV18
CASSQRVGQNEQYF,TRBJ2-7,-,TRBV4-1
CASSPKPPGLDTGELFF,TRBJ2-2,-,TRBV19
CASSQEGQANYNSPLHF,TRBJ1-6,-,TRBV14
CASSPTGDSGYTF,TRBJ1-2,-,TRBV11-2
CASSVEFAGNEQFF,TRBJ2-1,once,TRBV11-2
CASSESGNTAGELFF,TRBJ2-2,once,TRBV10-1
CASSQTTGGYSNQPQHF,TRBJ1-5,-,TRBV4-1
CASSVGRGPWSEKLFF,TRBJ1-4,-,TRBV7-6
CASSPRGGQQETQYF,TRBJ2-5,-,TRBV18